Below are 3 T cell receptor beta chains sequenced from a single sample in a study of CD8+ T cells in alopecia areata. Treatment noted: oral pan-JAK inhibitor, 5-10 mg twice daily. RNA extraction was followed by reverse transcription into cDNA, which acted as the sequencing template. Assay: immunoSEQ multiplex PCR; the TCRdb copy retains only in-frame clones and omits some. The sample gives some 190,000 clones, 60% of which show up once; about 0.94% is in the top ten. Sequencing used CD4+ T cells sorted from blood, obtained at week 24, from a patient treated with tofacitinib. These receptors were obtained from a human donor with alopecia areata.

The genes are TRBV6-6 and TRBJ1-4, with 7 bases aligning to TRBD1. CDR1 and CDR2 (germline): MNHNY, SVGAGI (reference sequence). The length of the CDR3 is 15 residues. Trimming removed 4 bases from V and 6 bases from J; junction bases left unmatched: 8. The CDR3 region is CASSWGPTGDEKLFF. The CDR3 region has the DNA TGTGCCAGCAGTTGGGGCCCAACAGGGGATGAAAAACTGTTTTTT.

The V and J genes are TRBV2 and TRBJ1-5; D is perhaps TRBD1 (6 bases). Trimming cost V 7 bases and J 4 bases, with 8 bases left between them. The CDR3 loop spans 12 amino acids. Germline-derived CDR1 and CDR2 are SNHLY and FYNNEI. The CDR3 DNA reads TGTGCCAGCACTGGACAGAATCAGCCCCAGCATTTT. Amino acids: CASTGQNQPQHF.

V gene TRBV29-1 combines with J gene TRBJ1-2; maybe TRBD1 (5 bases). The CDR3 sequence is 13 residues long. V was cut by 3 bases and J by 4 bases, with 12 bases left in between. Germline assignment: CDR1 SQVTM and CDR2 ANQGSEA. This CDR3 is CSVEIGAGYGYTF. Written as DNA, the CDR3 is TGCAGCGTTGAGATTGGGGCTGGCTATGGCTACACCTTC.